One T cell receptor beta chain is described in this entry. Its antigen is undetermined. This specimen belongs to a study of shared clonotypes between healthy human individuals. Study-level points and caveats: Among a handful of donors, approximately 5% of naive CD4 clonotypes were found in common. Larger estimated richness was generally seen in naive subsets than in memory subsets. It was the few donors that limited the genetic and exposure-history diversity represented.

Sorted subsets were amplified in replicate PCRs using about 200 ng DNA, roughly 30,000 T cell genomes. The table came from immunoSEQ multiplex PCR; TCRdb's copy has only in-frame clones and leaves some out. The sample carries about 680,000 clones, more than 70% recorded once. The CDR3 has 16 residues. Trimming pared 4 bases from V and 1 base from J, leaving 15 bases between. In germline, CDR1 is MNHEY, CDR2 SVGAGI. The sequenced sample was memory CD4+ T cells sorted from blood. The subset here: CD45RA-negative fraction. The chain links TRBV6-5 to TRBJ2-3, with D unclear. The origin of this receptor is a woman in her twenties or thirties in good health. CDR3 sequence (DNA): TGTGCCAGCAGTTCTCCCTTTGCCGGACGCACAGATACGCAGTATTTT. Translating gives CASSSPFAGRTDTQYF.